This TCR beta chain appears in the sequencing data of a study of T cell clonality in common variable immunodeficiency. The CVID group had 15 females and 25 to 30 males, mean age roughly 40. Caucasian heritage predominated among both patients and controls. This clone was recorded a few times. Its antigen remains unidentified. From the germline J gene comes the end of the CDR3, since the read stops 3 residues before it. Study observations and caveats: CVID subjects had higher TCRbeta clonality than healthy controls, most marked in about a third. In common variable immunodeficiency, TCR beta chains reportedly carried fewer deletions and N-nucleotide insertions.

Sequencing input was equivalent genomic DNA from CVID and controls. Data came from immunoSEQ multiplex PCR; TCRdb stores just in-frame clones and leaves some out. This set yields approximately 18,000 clones and no singletons; the top ten hold about 6.3%. This CDR3 is built from 14 residues. The germline gives CDR1 SGHTA, CDR2 FQGNSA. With 5 bases removed from V and 3 bases from J, the gap between germline ends came to 14 bases. Sample: peripheral blood mononuclear cells. The clonotype originates from a human donor with common variable immunodeficiency. The chain employs TRBV7-2 and TRBJ2-7, with a tentative D call TRBD2 (5 bases). The CDR3 here is CASSPGRGGYEQYF. The CDR3 DNA, read in part, is TGTGCCAGCAGCCCCGGCCGCGGAGGCTACGAG.